One sample yielded the 17 T cell receptor beta chains listed below, sequenced in a study of control samples from healthy donors and cancer patients. The repertoire was sequenced with immunoSEQ multiplex PCR; TCRdb's copy has only in-frame clones and lacks some. The sample includes 150,000 to 200,000 clones, about 94% seen only once; the top ten take approximately 14%. Sequenced sample: PBMCs. The receptors shown here come from a man in his 60s with colorectal cancer.

This clone has just one count. J is TRBJ2-1 and V is TRBV24-1, with D possibly matching TRBD1 (6 bases). The CDR3 runs to 16 residues. V dropped 5 bases and J dropped 3 bases, with 16 bases sitting between them. Germline values: CDR1 KGHDR, CDR2 SFDVKD. CDR3 in amino acids: CATSARAGAHYNEQFF. The DNA of the CDR3 is TGTGCCACCAGTGCCCGGGCAGGGGCGCACTACAATGAGCAGTTCTTC.

J is TRBJ2-4 and V is TRBV5-1; no definite D call. Trimming pared 0 bases from V and 4 bases from J, leaving 5 bases between. The CDR3 sequence is 13 residues long. The V gene's germline CDR1 is SGHRS and CDR2 YFSETQ. CDR3 DNA: TGCGCCAGCAGCTTGGACAGAAAAAACATTCAGTACTTC. Amino acid sequence: CASSLDRKNIQYF.

The chain uses TRBV5-1 and TRBJ2-4; D possibly corresponds to TRBD1 (7 bases). There are 16 residues in the CDR3. V was trimmed by 4 bases and J by 3 bases, leaving 17 bases between them. Germline CDR1 reads SGHRS; CDR2 reads YFSETQ. The CDR3 nucleotides read TGCGCCAGCAGCCCTGTCAGGGGGGAGGACAAAAACATTCAGTACTTC. The encoded protein is CASSPVRGEDKNIQYF.

The rearrangement joins TRBV30 to TRBJ1-5; tentative D call: TRBD1 (6 bases). This CDR3 contains 15 residues. The germline V gene encodes CDR1 GTSNPN and CDR2 SVGIG (reference sequence). V lost 5 bases, J lost 1 base, and 15 bases lay in between. The CDR3 loop is CAWGIRGGSNQPQHF. The CDR3 coding sequence is TGTGCCTGGGGGATCAGGGGAGGAAGCAATCAGCCCCAGCATTTT.

J is TRBJ2-7 and V is TRBV7-6; 8 bases agree with TRBD1. CDR1 SGHVS and CDR2 FNYEAQ come from the germline V gene. Unmatched junction bases numbered 7, after V lost 3 bases and J lost 0 bases. The CDR3 extends over 16 amino acids. The CDR3 nucleotides read TGTGCCAGCAGCTTGGGACAGGCGATGAGCTCCTACGAGCAGTACTTC. Protein product: CASSLGQAMSSYEQYF.

The chain has TRBV15 and TRBJ2-3; 8 positions agree with TRBD1. The CDR3 is 16 residues long. J gave up 5 bases and V 1 base, and 8 bases lay outside the gene matches. Germline CDR1 is LNHNV and CDR2 is YYDKDF (reference sequence). The CDR3 DNA sequence: TGTGCCACCAGCAGAGGAGACAGGGGTGTTAAAGATACGCAGTATTTT. It translates to CATSRGDRGVKDTQYF.

V is TRBV5-1 and J is TRBJ1-4, with D possibly being TRBD1 (6 bases). CDR1 is SGHRS and CDR2 is YFSETQ in the germline V gene. CDR3 length: 15 residues. V lost 3 bases and J 5 bases, leaving 14 bases between the germline ends. The CDR3 coding sequence is TGCGCCAGCAGCTCACAGGGCACCGAGAATGAAAAACTGTTTTTT. It specifies CASSSQGTENEKLFF. The full variable domain, rest sourced from reference TRBV5-1 and TRBJ1-4, is KAGVTQTPRYLIKTRGQQVTLSCSPISGHRSVSWYQQTPGQGLQFLFEYFSETQRNKGNFPGRFSGRQFSNSRSEMNVSTLELGDSALYLCASSSQGTENEKLFFGSGTQLSVL.

This clone was observed a single time. V is TRBV27 and J is TRBJ2-7; D unresolved. This CDR3 has 15 residues. Trimming removed 4 bases from V and 0 bases from J, with 13 bases in between. Germline lookup yields CDR1 MNHEY and CDR2 SMNVEV (reference sequence). The chain's CDR3 is CASSSPDGVSYEQYF. In DNA, the CDR3 is TGTGCCAGCAGTTCCCCCGACGGTGTCTCCTACGAGCAGTACTTC.

The V gene is TRBV11-2, the J gene TRBJ2-3, with 13 nucleotides matching TRBD2. Trimming removed 5 bases from V and 5 bases from J; junction bases left unmatched: 7. The CDR3 is 16 amino acids. The germline V gene has CDR1 SGHAT and CDR2 FQNNGV. CDR3 residues: CASSPTSGGGGDTQYF. The CDR3 region has the DNA TGTGCCAGCAGCCCCACTAGCGGGGGGGGCGGAGATACGCAGTATTTT. The full variable domain, with the rest looked up from reference TRBV11-2 and TRBJ2-3, is EAGVAQSPRYKIIEKRQSVAFWCNPISGHATLYWYQQILGQGPKLLIQFQNNGVVDDSQLPKDRFSAERLKGVDSTLKIQPAKLEDSAVYLCASSPTSGGGGDTQYFGPGTRLTVL.

The chain couples TRBV5-1 to TRBJ1-1, with a weak D call TRBD1 (5 bases). The CDR3 has 12 residues. The V end was cut by 4 bases, the J end by 3 bases, with 7 bases between. Germline assignment: CDR1 SGHRS and CDR2 YFSETQ. Here the CDR3 reads CASSLGDTEAFF. CDR3 sequence (DNA): TGCGCCAGCAGCCTGGGGGACACTGAAGCTTTCTTT. Variable domain in full (rest from reference TRBV5-1 and TRBJ1-1): KAGVTQTPRYLIKTRGQQVTLSCSPISGHRSVSWYQQTPGQGLQFLFEYFSETQRNKGNFPGRFSGRQFSNSRSEMNVSTLELGDSALYLCASSLGDTEAFFGQGTRLTVV.

This chain connects TRBV2 to TRBJ1-1, with a tentative D call TRBD1 (6 bases). The CDR3 is 14 residues long. V lost 4 bases, J lost 6 bases, and 15 bases lay in between. The germline gives CDR1 SNHLY, CDR2 FYNNEI. CDR3 sequence reads: CASSVGQPLSEAFF. The CDR3 DNA sequence: TGTGCCAGCAGTGTTGGACAGCCTTTATCTGAAGCTTTCTTT.

This clone appeared a few times. The gene calls are TRBV29-1 and TRBJ2-3; 13 bases fit TRBD2. Germline V gene sequence: CDR1 SQVTM, CDR2 ANQGSEA. The junction had 2 bases not matched to a gene; V was cut back by 6 bases and J by 2 bases. CDR3 length: 14 residues. CDR3: CSVTSGGSTDTQYF. The CDR3 DNA follows: TGCAGCGTGACTAGCGGGGGGTCCACAGATACGCAGTATTTT.

This chain joins TRBV10-3 and TRBJ1-1, with TRBD1 identical over 8 bases. V gave up 3 bases and J gave up 6 bases; unmatched junction bases: 6. In germline, CDR1 is ENHRY, CDR2 SYGVKD. The CDR3 extends over 14 amino acids. CDR3: CAISDSGQAPEAFF. The CDR3 coding sequence is TGTGCCATCAGTGATTCGGGACAGGCGCCTGAAGCTTTCTTT.

The CDR3 sequence: CASSKGPRGGATYNEQFF. The CDR3 DNA sequence: TGTGCCAGCAGCAAAGGCCCTAGAGGTGGCGCGACCTACAATGAGCAGTTCTTC. This chain joins TRBV21-1 and TRBJ2-1; TRBD2 is the table's D call, not checked against the DNA. TRBV21-1 is a pseudogene locus. CDR3 size: 18 residues.

The chain joins TRBV5-6 to TRBJ1-2, with a tentative D call TRBD1 (6 bases). V lost 2 bases, J lost 6 bases, and 14 bases lay in between. Germline V lookup: CDR1 SGHDT, CDR2 YYEEEE. The CDR3 runs to 14 residues. CDR3 sequence (DNA): TGTGCCAGCAGCTTATTTACAGGGCTGCATGGCTACACCTTC. Protein sequence: CASSLFTGLHGYTF.

Here the CDR3 reads CASSAETGSEDGYTF. CDR3 coding DNA: TGTGCCAGCAGCGCAGAGACAGGGAGTGAAGATGGCTACACCTTC. This rearrangement joins TRBV7-9 to TRBJ1-2; 7 nucleotides align to TRBD1. The V and J ends lost 5 bases and 6 bases, in that order; junction bases with no gene match: 12. Germline V gene lookup returns CDR1 SEHNR and CDR2 FQNEAQ (reference sequence). The CDR3 is 15 amino acids.

The V call is TRBV7-2, the J call TRBJ1-1; no clear D gene. Germline values: CDR1 SGHTA, CDR2 FQGNSA. This CDR3 spans 12 amino acids. Trimming left V 3 bases short and J 0 bases short, with 2 bases between. The DNA of the CDR3 is TGTGCCAGCAGCTTTGTGAACACTGAAGCTTTCTTT. Translation: CASSFVNTEAFF.